Below, 20 T cell receptor beta chains from the same sample are listed, as sequenced in a study of T cell responses to AZD1222 COVID-19 vaccine. The table came from immunoSEQ multiplex PCR; TCRdb's copy has only in-frame clones and leaves some out. The sample consists of 130,000 to 150,000 clones, about 81% of them appearing once. Specimen: peripheral blood, collected on day 0 of MenACWY control vaccination. These receptors originate from an adult in good health.

The chain couples TRBV19 to TRBJ1-1; D gene uncertain. CDR1 and CDR2 (germline): LNHDA, SQIVND (reference sequence). Between the trimmed V and J ends, which lost 5 bases and 5 bases, there was a span of 12 bases. The CDR3 has 13 amino acids. As DNA, the CDR3 is TGTGCCAGTAGTGTGAGTACTAGGACTGAAGCTTTCTTT. Encoded protein: CASSVSTRTEAFF. Variable domain in full (rest from reference TRBV19 and TRBJ1-1): DGGITQSPKYLFRKEGQNVTLSCEQNLNHDAMYWYRQDPGQGLRLIYYSQIVNDFQKGDIAEGYSVSREKKESFPLTVTSAQKNPTAFYLCASSVSTRTEAFFGQGTRLTVV.

The rearrangement joins TRBV18 to TRBJ2-1, with D maybe TRBD1 (5 bases). The V end lost 1 base, the J end lost 0 bases, and 7 bases lay between the germline ends. The CDR3 extends over 15 amino acids. The germline gives CDR1 KGHSH, CDR2 LQKENI. The CDR3 loop is CASSPRTGSYNEQFF. CDR3 DNA: TGTGCCAGCTCACCACGCACAGGCTCCTACAATGAGCAGTTCTTC.

V and J are TRBV5-5 and TRBJ1-2; no firm D call. Between the trimmed V and J ends, which lost 3 bases and 2 bases, there was a span of 11 bases. This CDR3 comprises 14 residues. Per the germline V gene, CDR1 is SGHKS and CDR2 is YYEKEE (reference sequence). CDR3 amino acids: CASSSRTDNYGYTF. The CDR3 bases are TGTGCCAGCAGCTCCCGGACCGACAACTATGGCTACACCTTC.

The chain employs TRBV3-1 (or the pseudogene TRBV3-2) and TRBJ1-3; D is uncertain. Germline-derived CDR1 and CDR2 are LGHDT and YNNKEL (reference sequence). The length of the CDR3 is 15 residues. Trimming left V 1 base short and J 0 bases short, with 7 bases between. CDR3 in amino acids: CASSQVYHSGNTIYF. The CDR3, as DNA: TGTGCCAGCAGCCAAGTGTACCACTCTGGAAACACCATATATTTT.

The chain couples TRBV5-1 to TRBJ2-5; D perhaps matches TRBD2 (5 bases). V shed 5 bases and J shed 4 bases, with 15 bases lying between them. The V gene's germline CDR1 is SGHRS and CDR2 YFSETQ. This CDR3 is built from 14 residues. The CDR3 DNA is TGCGCCAGCAGTTCTGGACCAGCGGCAGAGACCCAGTACTTC. Protein product: CASSSGPAAETQYF.

The chain recombines TRBV28 with TRBJ2-2; D unresolved. The germline V gene encodes CDR1 MDHEN and CDR2 SYDVKM. The CDR3 covers 12 residues. V was clipped by 6 bases and J by 5 bases, with 7 bases between them. The CDR3 reads CASRTQTGELFF. The CDR3 nucleotides are TGTGCCAGCAGGACCCAAACCGGGGAGCTGTTTTTT.

This chain joins TRBV7-8 and TRBJ1-5; 9 nucleotides match TRBD1. The V segment lost 1 base and the J segment 7 bases; nucleotides outside the gene matches: 14. CDR1 and CDR2 (germline): SGHVS, FQNEAQ. This CDR3 comprises 18 residues. The CDR3 bases are TGTGCCAGCAGCTTAGGGGCTCCCCTGGACAGGGGTGACCAGCCCCAGCATTTT. Its translation: CASSLGAPLDRGDQPQHF.

CDR3: CASNRDRGSYEQYV. CDR3 coding DNA: TGTGCCAGCAACCGGGACAGGGGATCCTACGAGCAGTACGTC. The chain links TRBV2 to TRBJ2-7, with 10 bases lining up with TRBD1. With V trimmed by 7 bases and J by 1 base, 4 bases remained unmatched. The CDR3 runs to 14 residues. The germline V gene has CDR1 SNHLY and CDR2 FYNNEI.

This clone was found once. V and J are TRBV12-3 or TRBV12-4 and TRBJ2-1; a possible D gene is TRBD1 (6 bases). Trimming took 6 bases from V and 2 from J, leaving 8 bases between them. CDR3 length: 13 amino acids. Here the CDR3 DNA reads TGTGCCAGCAGCCGGACAGCCTACAATGAGCAGTTCTTC. Translation gives CASSRTAYNEQFF.

V gene TRBV6-5 combines with J gene TRBJ1-5; 7 bases line up with TRBD1. There are 14 residues in the CDR3. The trim removed 8 bases at V and 3 bases at J, leaving 7 bases unmatched. CDR1 is MNHEY, CDR2 SVGAGI, per germline. Here the CDR3 reads CASWGGQHNQPQHF. CDR3 nucleotide sequence: TGTGCCAGCTGGGGGGGACAGCACAATCAGCCCCAGCATTTT.

This clone was found once. J is TRBJ1-1 and V is TRBV24-1; TRBD1 might be the D (5 bases). V was cut by 3 bases and J by 4 bases, with 8 bases left in between. Germline V gene sequence: CDR1 KGHDR, CDR2 SFDVKD. The CDR3 runs to 13 residues. The CDR3 coding sequence is TGTGCCACCAGTGATGGGGGTGTCACTGAAGCTTTCTTT. Protein product: CATSDGGVTEAFF.

The rearrangement links TRBV27 to TRBJ1-2; 8 nucleotides line up with TRBD1. CDR1 is MNHEY, CDR2 SMNVEV, per germline (reference sequence). The CDR3 is 13 residues long. J was trimmed by 4 bases and V by 5 bases; bases with no gene match: 3. The CDR3 protein is CASSRQGIYGYTF. The CDR3 DNA is TGTGCCAGCAGTCGACAGGGGATCTATGGCTACACCTTC.

The chain carries TRBV3-1 (or the pseudogene TRBV3-2) and TRBJ2-3; maybe TRBD2 (6 bases). This CDR3 comprises 13 residues. Germline V lookup: CDR1 LGHDT, CDR2 YNNKEL (reference sequence). V lost 4 bases to trimming and J lost 5 bases, with 10 bases between them. The CDR3 sequence is CASSRPGEDTQYF. The CDR3 nucleotides are TGTGCCAGCAGCCGCCCGGGGGAAGATACGCAGTATTTT.

This chain joins TRBV10-3 and TRBJ1-4; the match to TRBD1 covers 8 bases. This CDR3 is built from 15 residues. Germline loops: CDR1 ENHRY, CDR2 SYGVKD. Germline trimming cut 5 bases from V and 7 bases from J; bases unmatched to any gene: 9. The CDR3 region has the DNA TGTGCCATCAGTCCCTCGGGGGGGACAGGTGAAAAACTGTTTTTT. Translation: CAISPSGGTGEKLFF.

This clone was seen a few times. This chain uses TRBV4-1 with TRBJ2-1; D call uncertain. This CDR3 has 17 amino acids. Trimming took 1 base from V and 1 from J, leaving 14 bases between them. Germline V gene sequence: CDR1 MGHRA, CDR2 YSYEKL. CDR3 DNA: TGCGCCAGCAGCCAAGTCGATTTAGGGATATCCTACAATGAGCAGTTCTTC. It encodes CASSQVDLGISYNEQFF.

V and J are TRBV5-1 and TRBJ2-1, with D hard to call. The V and J ends lost 4 bases and 8 bases respectively, with 13 bases between them. The CDR3 is 13 amino acids. Germline assignment: CDR1 SGHRS and CDR2 YFSETQ. The CDR3 reads CASSPDVPYEQFF. The CDR3 nucleotides read TGCGCCAGCAGCCCCGACGTCCCCTATGAGCAGTTCTTC. The full variable domain, its missing parts supplied by reference TRBV5-1 and TRBJ2-1, is KAGVTQTPRYLIKTRGQQVTLSCSPISGHRSVSWYQQTPGQGLQFLFEYFSETQRNKGNFPGRFSGRQFSNSRSEMNVSTLELGDSALYLCASSPDVPYEQFFGPGTRLTVL.

This clone was counted a few times. The V call is TRBV27, the J call TRBJ2-2, with D unclear. Trimming pared 10 bases from V and 2 bases from J, leaving 11 bases between. The CDR3 consists of 13 residues. The germline V gene encodes CDR1 MNHEY and CDR2 SMNVEV (reference sequence). The CDR3 bases are TGTGCCATACGGGCCCGTAACACCGGGGAGCTGTTTTTT. It is translated as CAIRARNTGELFF.

V usage is TRBV27 and J usage is TRBJ1-1; D remains unclear. The germline CDR1 and CDR2 sequences are MNHEY and SMNVEV (reference sequence). The V gene lost 0 bases and the J gene lost 4 bases, with 9 bases spanning the gap. The CDR3 is 14 residues long. The CDR3 DNA is TGTGCCAGCAGTTTATCAGGGATTGTCACTGAAGCTTTCTTT. Protein sequence: CASSLSGIVTEAFF.

The count of this clone is one. The chain couples TRBV2 to TRBJ1-2; D might be TRBD1 (5 bases). The germline CDR1 and CDR2 sequences are SNHLY and FYNNEI. V was clipped by 6 bases and J by 3 bases, with 14 bases between them. The CDR3 is 14 residues long. The CDR3 DNA reads as TGTGCCAGCAGCCACAGGCGAACCGACTATGGCTACACCTTC. Protein sequence: CASSHRRTDYGYTF.

The rearrangement links TRBV2 to TRBJ1-5; TRBD1 is a possible D gene (5 bases). Germline lookup yields CDR1 SNHLY and CDR2 FYNNEI. Trimming left V 6 bases short and J 7 bases short, with 13 bases between. The CDR3 is 13 residues long. The CDR3 loop is CASSLGLGQPQHF. CDR3 nucleotides: TGTGCCAGCAGCTTGGGGCTTGGGCAGCCCCAGCATTTT.